Following are 5 T cell receptor beta chains from one sample sequenced in a study of cytomegalovirus exposure and HLA in healthy donors. PCR amplification relied on 60 Vbeta primers (plus 13 Jbeta primers). The assay was immunoSEQ multiplex PCR, and TCRdb's table has in-frame clones only and misses some. In the table there are 95,000 to 110,000 clones, more than 75% of which are singletons. Sequenced sample: PBMCs. These TCRs come from a woman in her 40s in good health and CMV-seronegative.

The chain couples TRBV28 to TRBJ1-1; D may be TRBD1 (5 bases). CDR1 MDHEN and CDR2 SYDVKM come from the germline V gene. The CDR3 totals 15 residues. V gave up 6 bases and J gave up 0 bases, with 14 bases separating them. CDR3 bases: TGTGCCAGCAGACCCCTCTCGACAGTGAACACTGAAGCTTTCTTT. Protein: CASRPLSTVNTEAFF.

The chain couples TRBV28 to TRBJ1-1, with D unresolved. Trimming stripped 7 bases from V and 10 bases from J, with 19 bases between. Looked up from germline, CDR1 is MDHEN and CDR2 is SYDVKM. This CDR3 has 13 amino acids. The CDR3 loop reads CASMPRGRLGAFF. The DNA of the CDR3 is TGTGCCAGCATGCCTCGGGGTAGACTGGGAGCTTTCTTT.

The rearrangement links TRBV27 to TRBJ2-1; TRBD2 matches 10 bases. The ends lost 6 bases at V and 3 bases at J; junction bases unmatched: 11. The CDR3 is 17 amino acids. CDR1 is MNHEY, CDR2 SMNVEV, per germline (reference sequence). CDR3 nucleotide sequence: TGTGCCAGCAGACTCCGCCCTAGCGGGAGAGGCTACAATGAGCAGTTCTTC. This encodes CASRLRPSGRGYNEQFF.

This clone was observed once. As DNA, the CDR3 is TGTGCCAGCAGTGAACGGGGAGGCAATCAGCCCCAGCATTTT. Amino acid sequence: CASSERGGNQPQHF. The rearrangement joins TRBV2 to TRBJ1-5; D is ambiguous. The length of the CDR3 is 14 residues. V was clipped by 2 bases and J by 2 bases, with 7 bases between them. CDR1 and CDR2 (germline): SNHLY, FYNNEI. Full variable domain (outside the CDR3, taken from reference TRBV2 and TRBJ1-5): EPEVTQTPSHQVTQMGQEVILRCVPISNHLYFYWYRQILGQKVEFLVSFYNNEISEKSEIFDDQFSVERPDGSNFTLKIRSTKLEDSAMYFCASSERGGNQPQHFGDGTRLSIL.

The chain has TRBV27 and TRBJ2-1; D not resolved. This CDR3 has 16 residues. V dropped 2 bases and J dropped 0 bases, with 11 bases sitting between them. CDR1 MNHEY and CDR2 SMNVEV come from the germline V gene (reference sequence). CDR3 coding DNA: TGTGCCAGCAGTTTAGGTGGCCCTAGCTCCTACAATGAGCAGTTCTTC. Translating gives CASSLGGPSSYNEQFF.